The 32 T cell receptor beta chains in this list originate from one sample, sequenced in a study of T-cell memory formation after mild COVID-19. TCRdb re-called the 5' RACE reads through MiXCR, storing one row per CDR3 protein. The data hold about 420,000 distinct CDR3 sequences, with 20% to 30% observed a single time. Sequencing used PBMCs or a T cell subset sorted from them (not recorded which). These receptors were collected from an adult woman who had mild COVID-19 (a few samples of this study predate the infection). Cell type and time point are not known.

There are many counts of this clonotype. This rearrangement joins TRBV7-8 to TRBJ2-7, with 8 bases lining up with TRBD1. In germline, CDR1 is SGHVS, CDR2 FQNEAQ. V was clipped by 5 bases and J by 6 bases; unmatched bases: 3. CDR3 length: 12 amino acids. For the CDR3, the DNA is TGTGCCAGCAGCCGTGACAGGGGCGAGCAGTACTTC. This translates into CASSRDRGEQYF.

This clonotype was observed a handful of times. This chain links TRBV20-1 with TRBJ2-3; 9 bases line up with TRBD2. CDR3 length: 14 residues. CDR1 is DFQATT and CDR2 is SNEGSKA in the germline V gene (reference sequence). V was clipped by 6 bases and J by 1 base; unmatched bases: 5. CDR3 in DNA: TGCAGTGCAGAAAGGACTAGCGGCACAGATACGCAGTATTTT. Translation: CSAERTSGTDTQYF.

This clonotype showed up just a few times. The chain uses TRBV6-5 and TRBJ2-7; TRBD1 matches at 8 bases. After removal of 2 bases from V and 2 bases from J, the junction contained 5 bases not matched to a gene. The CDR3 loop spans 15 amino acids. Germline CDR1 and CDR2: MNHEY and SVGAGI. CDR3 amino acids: CASSYTGTGTYEQYF. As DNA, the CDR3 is TGTGCCAGCAGTTACACGGGGACAGGCACCTACGAGCAGTACTTC.

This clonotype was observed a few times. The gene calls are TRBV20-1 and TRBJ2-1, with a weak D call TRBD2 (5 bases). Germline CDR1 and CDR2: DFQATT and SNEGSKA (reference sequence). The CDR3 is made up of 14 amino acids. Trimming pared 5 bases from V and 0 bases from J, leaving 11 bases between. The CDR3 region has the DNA TGCAGTGCTTATAGCGTCCTCTCCTACAATGAGCAGTTCTTC. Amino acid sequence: CSAYSVLSYNEQFF.

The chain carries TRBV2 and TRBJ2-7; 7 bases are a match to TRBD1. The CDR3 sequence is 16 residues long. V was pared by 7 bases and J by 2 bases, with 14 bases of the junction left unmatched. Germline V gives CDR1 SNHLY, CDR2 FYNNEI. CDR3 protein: CASTGKPGTAAYEQYF. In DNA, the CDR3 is TGTGCCAGCACCGGGAAACCCGGGACAGCAGCCTACGAGCAGTACTTC.

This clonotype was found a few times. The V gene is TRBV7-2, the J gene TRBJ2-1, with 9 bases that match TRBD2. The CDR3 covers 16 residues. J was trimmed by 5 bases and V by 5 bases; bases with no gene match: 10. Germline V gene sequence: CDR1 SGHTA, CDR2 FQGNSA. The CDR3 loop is CASSPRREGLDNEQFF. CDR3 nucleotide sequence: TGTGCCAGCAGCCCGAGGCGGGAGGGCCTGGACAATGAGCAGTTCTTC.

The CDR3 spells CASSLSYGSGSGNTIYF. In DNA form, the CDR3 reads TGTGCCAGCAGCTTAAGTTACGGGTCTGGGTCTGGAAACACCATATATTTT. The chain has TRBV11-2 and TRBJ1-3; D is ambiguous. The CDR3 runs to 17 residues. CDR1 and CDR2 (germline): SGHAT, FQNNGV. Between the trimmed V and J ends, which lost 2 bases and 1 base, there was a span of 15 bases.

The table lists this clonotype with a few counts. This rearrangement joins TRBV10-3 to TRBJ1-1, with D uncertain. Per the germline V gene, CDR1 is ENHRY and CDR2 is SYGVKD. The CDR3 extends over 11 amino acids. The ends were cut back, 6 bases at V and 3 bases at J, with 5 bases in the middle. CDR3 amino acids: CAIREDTEAFF. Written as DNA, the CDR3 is TGTGCCATCAGGGAGGACACTGAAGCTTTCTTT.

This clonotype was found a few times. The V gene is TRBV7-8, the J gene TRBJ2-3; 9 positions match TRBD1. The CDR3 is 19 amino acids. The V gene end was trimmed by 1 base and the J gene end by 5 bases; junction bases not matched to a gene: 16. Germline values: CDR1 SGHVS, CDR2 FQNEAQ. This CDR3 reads CASSLVGGFWTGAGDTQYF. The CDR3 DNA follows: TGTGCCAGCAGCTTAGTCGGCGGTTTCTGGACAGGGGCTGGAGATACGCAGTATTTT.

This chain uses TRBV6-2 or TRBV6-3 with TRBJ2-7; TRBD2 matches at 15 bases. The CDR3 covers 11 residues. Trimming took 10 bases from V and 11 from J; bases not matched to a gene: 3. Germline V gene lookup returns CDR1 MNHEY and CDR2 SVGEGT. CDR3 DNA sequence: TGTGCCACCGGACTAGCGGGAGGGGAGTACTTC. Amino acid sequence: CATGLAGGEYF.

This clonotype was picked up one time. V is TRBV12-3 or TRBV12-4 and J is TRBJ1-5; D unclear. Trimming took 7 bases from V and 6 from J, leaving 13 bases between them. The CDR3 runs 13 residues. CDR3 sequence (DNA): TGTGCCAGCACCTCCTTATGGGGTCAGCCCCAGCATTTT. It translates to CASTSLWGQPQHF.

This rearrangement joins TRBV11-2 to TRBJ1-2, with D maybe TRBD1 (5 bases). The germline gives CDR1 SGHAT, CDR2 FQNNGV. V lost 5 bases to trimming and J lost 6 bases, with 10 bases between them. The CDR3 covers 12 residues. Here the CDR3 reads CASSPGGHGYTF. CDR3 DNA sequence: TGTGCCAGCAGCCCCGGGGGTCATGGCTACACCTTC.

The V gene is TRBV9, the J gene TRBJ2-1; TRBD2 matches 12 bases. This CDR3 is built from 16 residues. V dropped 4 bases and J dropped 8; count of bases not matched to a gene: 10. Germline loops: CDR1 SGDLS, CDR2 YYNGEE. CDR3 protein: CASSPPASGGVDEQFF. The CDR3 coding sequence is TGTGCCAGCAGCCCCCCGGCTAGCGGGGGGGTTGATGAGCAGTTCTTC.

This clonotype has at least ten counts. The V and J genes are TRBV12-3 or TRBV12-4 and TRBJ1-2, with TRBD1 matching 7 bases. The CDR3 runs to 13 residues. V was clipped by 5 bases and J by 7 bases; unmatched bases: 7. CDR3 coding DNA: TGTGCCAGCAGTCCAGGGGCAGGGGGTGGCTACACCTTC. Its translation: CASSPGAGGGYTF.

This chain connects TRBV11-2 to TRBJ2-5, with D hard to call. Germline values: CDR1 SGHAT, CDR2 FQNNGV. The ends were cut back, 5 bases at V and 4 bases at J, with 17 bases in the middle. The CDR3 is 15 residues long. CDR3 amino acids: CASSRPRLLGETQYF. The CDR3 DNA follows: TGTGCCAGCAGCCGTCCAAGGTTGCTTGGAGAGACCCAGTACTTC.

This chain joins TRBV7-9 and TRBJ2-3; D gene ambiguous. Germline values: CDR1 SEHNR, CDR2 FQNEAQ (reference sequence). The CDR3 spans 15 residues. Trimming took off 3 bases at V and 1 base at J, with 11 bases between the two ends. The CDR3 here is CASSFPEMGTDTQYF. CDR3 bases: TGTGCCAGCAGCTTCCCGGAGATGGGCACAGATACGCAGTATTTT.

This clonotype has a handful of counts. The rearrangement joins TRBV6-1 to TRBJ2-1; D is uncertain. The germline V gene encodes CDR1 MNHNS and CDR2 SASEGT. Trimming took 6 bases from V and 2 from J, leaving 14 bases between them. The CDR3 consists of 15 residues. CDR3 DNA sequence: TGTGCCAGCAGGTTAAACGGGCAGACCTACAATGAGCAGTTCTTC. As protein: CASRLNGQTYNEQFF.

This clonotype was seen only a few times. The CDR3: CASSPQGLVGMEAFF. The CDR3 DNA follows: TGTGCCAGCAGTCCACAGGGACTGGTGGGTATGGAAGCTTTCTTT. The chain employs TRBV12-3 or TRBV12-4 and TRBJ1-1; a weak D match, TRBD1 (6 bases). The CDR3 totals 15 residues. V lost 5 bases, J lost 8 bases, and 21 bases lay in between.

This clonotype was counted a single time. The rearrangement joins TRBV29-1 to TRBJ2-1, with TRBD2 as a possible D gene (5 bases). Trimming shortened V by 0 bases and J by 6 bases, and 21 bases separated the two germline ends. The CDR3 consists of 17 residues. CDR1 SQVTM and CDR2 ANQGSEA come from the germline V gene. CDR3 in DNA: TGCAGCGTTGAAGATCGGGGAAGAGGGTGGTCGGGCAATGAGCAGTTCTTC. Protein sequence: CSVEDRGRGWSGNEQFF.

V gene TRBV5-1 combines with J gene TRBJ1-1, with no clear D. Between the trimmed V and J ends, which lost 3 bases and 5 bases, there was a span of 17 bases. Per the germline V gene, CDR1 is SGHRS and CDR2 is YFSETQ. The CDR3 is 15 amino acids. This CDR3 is CASSWGSGSGTEAFF. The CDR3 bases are TGCGCCAGCAGCTGGGGTAGCGGTTCGGGGACTGAAGCTTTCTTT.

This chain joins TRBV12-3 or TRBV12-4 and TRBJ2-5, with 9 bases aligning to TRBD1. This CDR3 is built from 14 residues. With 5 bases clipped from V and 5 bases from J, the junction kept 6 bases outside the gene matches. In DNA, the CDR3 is TGTGCCAGCAGTGAACAGGGGGCGAAGGAGACCCAGTACTTC. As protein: CASSEQGAKETQYF.

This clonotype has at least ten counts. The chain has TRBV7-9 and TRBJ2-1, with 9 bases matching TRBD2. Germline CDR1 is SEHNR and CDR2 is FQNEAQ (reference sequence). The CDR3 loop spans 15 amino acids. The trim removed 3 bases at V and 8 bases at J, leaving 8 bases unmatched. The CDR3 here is CASSLRSGSRDEQFF. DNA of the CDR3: TGTGCCAGCAGCTTGCGTAGCGGGAGTCGCGATGAGCAGTTCTTC.

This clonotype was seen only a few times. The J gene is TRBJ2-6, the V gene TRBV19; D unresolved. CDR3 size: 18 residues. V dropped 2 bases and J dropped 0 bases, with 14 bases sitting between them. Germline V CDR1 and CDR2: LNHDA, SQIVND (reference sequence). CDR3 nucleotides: TGTGCCAGTAGTATACGTCAGGAGATCCTCTCTGGGGCCAACGTCCTGACTTTC. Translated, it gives CASSIRQEILSGANVLTF.

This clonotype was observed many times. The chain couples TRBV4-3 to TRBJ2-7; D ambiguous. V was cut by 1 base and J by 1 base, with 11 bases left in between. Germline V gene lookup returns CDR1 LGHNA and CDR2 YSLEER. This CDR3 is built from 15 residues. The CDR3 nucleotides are TGCGCCAGCAGCCAAGCGGTGATAGGTTCCTACGAGCAGTACTTC. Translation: CASSQAVIGSYEQYF.

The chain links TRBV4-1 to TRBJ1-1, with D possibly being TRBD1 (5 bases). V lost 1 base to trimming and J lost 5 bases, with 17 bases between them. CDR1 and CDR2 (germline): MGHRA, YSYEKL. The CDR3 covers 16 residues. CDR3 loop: CASSQVGSRVGTEAFF. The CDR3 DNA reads TGCGCCAGCAGCCAAGTGGGCAGCAGGGTTGGTACTGAAGCTTTCTTT.

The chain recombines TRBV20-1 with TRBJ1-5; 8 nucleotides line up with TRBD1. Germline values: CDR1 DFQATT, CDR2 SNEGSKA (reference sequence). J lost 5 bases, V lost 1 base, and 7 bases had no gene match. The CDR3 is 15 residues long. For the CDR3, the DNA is TGCAGTGCTAGAGGCGGGGCAGGGGGCTATCAGCCCCAGCATTTT. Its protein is CSARGGAGGYQPQHF.

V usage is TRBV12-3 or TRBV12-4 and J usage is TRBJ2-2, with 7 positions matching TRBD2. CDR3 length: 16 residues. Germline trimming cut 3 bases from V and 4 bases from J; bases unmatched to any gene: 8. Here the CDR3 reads CASSFPRLAATGELFF. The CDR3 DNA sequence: TGTGCCAGCAGTTTCCCCCGCCTAGCGGCCACCGGGGAGCTGTTTTTT.

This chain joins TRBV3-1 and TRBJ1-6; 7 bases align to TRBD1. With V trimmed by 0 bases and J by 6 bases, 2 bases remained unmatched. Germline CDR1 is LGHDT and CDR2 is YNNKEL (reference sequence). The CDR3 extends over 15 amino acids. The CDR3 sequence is CASSQEGQSNSPLHF. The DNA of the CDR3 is TGTGCCAGCAGCCAAGAGGGACAGAGTAATTCACCCCTCCACTTT. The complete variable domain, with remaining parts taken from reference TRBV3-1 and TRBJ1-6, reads DTAVSQTPKYLVTQMGNDKSIKCEQNLGHDTMYWYKQDSKKFLKIMFSYNNKELIINETVPNRFSPKSPDKAHLNLHINSLELGDSAVYFCASSQEGQSNSPLHFGNGTRLTVT.

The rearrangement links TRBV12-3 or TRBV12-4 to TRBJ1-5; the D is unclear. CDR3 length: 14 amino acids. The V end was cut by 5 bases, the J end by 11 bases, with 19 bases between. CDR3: CASSPLVGGSTQHF. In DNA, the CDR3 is TGTGCCAGCAGTCCTCTGGTAGGAGGATCCACCCAGCATTTT.

CDR3 sequence reads: CASSLEVWPFSYEQYF. For the CDR3, the DNA is TGTGCCAGCAGCTTAGAAGTGTGGCCCTTTTCCTACGAGCAGTACTTC. The V call is TRBV13, the J call TRBJ2-7; D not resolved. Germline V gene sequence: CDR1 PRHDT, CDR2 FYEKMQ (reference sequence). Trimming cost V 1 base and J 1 base, with 14 bases left between them. The CDR3 covers 16 residues. The whole variable domain, remainder taken from reference TRBV13 and TRBJ2-7, is AAGVIQSPRHLIKEKRETATLKCYPIPRHDTVYWYQQGPGQDPQFLISFYEKMQSDKGSIPDRFSAQQFSDYHSELNMSSLELGDSALYFCASSLEVWPFSYEQYFGPGTRLTVT.

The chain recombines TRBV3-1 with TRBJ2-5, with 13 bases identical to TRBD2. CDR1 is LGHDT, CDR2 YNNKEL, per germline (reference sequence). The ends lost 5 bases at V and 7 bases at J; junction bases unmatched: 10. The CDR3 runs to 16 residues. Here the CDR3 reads CASSLRTSGGGWTQYF. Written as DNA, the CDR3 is TGTGCCAGCAGCTTAAGGACTAGCGGGGGAGGTTGGACCCAGTACTTC.

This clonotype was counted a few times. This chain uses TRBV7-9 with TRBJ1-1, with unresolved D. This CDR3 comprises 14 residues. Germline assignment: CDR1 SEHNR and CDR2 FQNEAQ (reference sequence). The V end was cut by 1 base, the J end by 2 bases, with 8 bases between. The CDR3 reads CASSLDTANTEAFF. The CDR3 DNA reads TGTGCCAGCAGCTTAGATACGGCAAACACTGAAGCTTTCTTT.